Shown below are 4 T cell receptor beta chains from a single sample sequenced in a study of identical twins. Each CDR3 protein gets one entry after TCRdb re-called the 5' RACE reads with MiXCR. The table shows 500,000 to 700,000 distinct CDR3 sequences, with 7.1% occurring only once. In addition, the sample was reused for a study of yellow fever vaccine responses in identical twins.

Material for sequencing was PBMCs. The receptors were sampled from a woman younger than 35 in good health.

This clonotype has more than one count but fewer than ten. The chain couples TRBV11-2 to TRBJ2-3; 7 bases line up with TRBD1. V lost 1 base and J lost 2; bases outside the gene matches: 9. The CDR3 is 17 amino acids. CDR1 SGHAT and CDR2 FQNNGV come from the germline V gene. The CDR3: CASSLGAGGIHTDTQYF. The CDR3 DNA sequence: TGTGCCAGCAGCTTAGGGGCAGGGGGTATCCACACAGATACGCAGTATTTT.

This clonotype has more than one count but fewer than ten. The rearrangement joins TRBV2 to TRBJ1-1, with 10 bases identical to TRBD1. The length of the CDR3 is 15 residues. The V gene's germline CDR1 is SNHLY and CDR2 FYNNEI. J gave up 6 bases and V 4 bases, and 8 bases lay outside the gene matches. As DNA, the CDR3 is TGTGCCAGCAGTGGTTTGGGACAGGGGAGAGCTGAAGCTTTCTTT. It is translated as CASSGLGQGRAEAFF.

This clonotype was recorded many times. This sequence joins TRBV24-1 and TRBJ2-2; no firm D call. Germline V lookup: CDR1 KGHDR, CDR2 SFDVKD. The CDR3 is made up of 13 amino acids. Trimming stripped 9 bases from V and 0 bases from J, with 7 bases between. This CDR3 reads CATPAANTGELFF. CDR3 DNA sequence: TGTGCCACCCCGGCAGCGAACACCGGGGAGCTGTTTTTT.

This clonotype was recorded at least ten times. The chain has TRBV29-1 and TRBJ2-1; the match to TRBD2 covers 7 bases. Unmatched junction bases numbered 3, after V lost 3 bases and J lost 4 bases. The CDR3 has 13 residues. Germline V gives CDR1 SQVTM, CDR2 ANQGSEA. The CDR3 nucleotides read TGCAGCGTTGAGAAACTAGCGTACAATGAGCAGTTCTTC. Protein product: CSVEKLAYNEQFF.